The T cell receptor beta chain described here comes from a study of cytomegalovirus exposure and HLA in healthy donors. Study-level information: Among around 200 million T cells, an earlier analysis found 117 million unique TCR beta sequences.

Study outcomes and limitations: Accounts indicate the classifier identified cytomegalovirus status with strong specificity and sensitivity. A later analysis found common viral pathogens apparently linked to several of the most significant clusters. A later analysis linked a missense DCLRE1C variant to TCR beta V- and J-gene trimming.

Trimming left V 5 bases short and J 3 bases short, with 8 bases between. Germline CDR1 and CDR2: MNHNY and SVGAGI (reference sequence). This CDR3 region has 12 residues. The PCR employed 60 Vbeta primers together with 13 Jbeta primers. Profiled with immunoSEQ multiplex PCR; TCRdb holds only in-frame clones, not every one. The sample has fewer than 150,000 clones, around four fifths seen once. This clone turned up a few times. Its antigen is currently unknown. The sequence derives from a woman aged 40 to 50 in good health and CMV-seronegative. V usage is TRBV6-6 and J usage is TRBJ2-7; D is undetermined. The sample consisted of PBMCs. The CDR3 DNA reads TGTGCCAGCAGTACGCGGAACTACGAGCAGTACTTC. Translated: CASSTRNYEQYF.